This T cell receptor (beta chain) was sequenced during a study of T cell repertoires in cytomegalovirus infection. Study at large: Both a matching HLA type and CMV infection were indicated by public TCR beta signatures.

One entry per CDR3 protein results from TCRdb running MiXCR on the reads. In the table there are about 360,000 distinct CDR3 sequences, around a sixth of which are singletons. Overall study findings and caveats: People with CMV and the relevant HLA were identified by cumulative public TCR beta family frequency. The ex vivo response was dominated by HLA-C-restricted CMV-specific TCR beta clonotypes.

As for this clonotype: Its antigen is unknown.

Material: PBMCs. This receptor was taken from a human donor in good health (CMV status not recorded). Some clones in this sample may be carry-over from other donors' samples.

The DNA of the CDR3 is TGTGCCAGCAGCCAAGATTTAGGAGGGAATGGCTACACCTTC. It yields the protein CASSQDLGGNGYTF. The rearrangement joins TRBV14 to TRBJ1-2; unclear D gene. Deletions cut 0 bases from V and 6 bases from J, with 11 bases between. Germline V gives CDR1 SGHDN, CDR2 FVKESK. The CDR3 has 14 amino acids.